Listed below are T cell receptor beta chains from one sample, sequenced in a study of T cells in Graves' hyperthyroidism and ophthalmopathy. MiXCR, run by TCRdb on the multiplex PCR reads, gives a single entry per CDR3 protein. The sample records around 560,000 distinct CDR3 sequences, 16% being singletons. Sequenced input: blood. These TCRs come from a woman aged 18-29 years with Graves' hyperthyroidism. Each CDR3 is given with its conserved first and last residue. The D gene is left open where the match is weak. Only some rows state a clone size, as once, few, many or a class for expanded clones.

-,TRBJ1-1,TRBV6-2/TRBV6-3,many,TGTGCCAGCAGTTACATGCGGCTACCTGAAGCTTTCTTT,CASSYMRLPEAFF
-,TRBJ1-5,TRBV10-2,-,TGCGCCAGCAGTGAGTGGTCTGGGGCGGGGTATCAGCCCCAGCATTTT,CASSEWSGAGYQPQHF
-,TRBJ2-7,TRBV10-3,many,TGTGCCATCAGTGAGTCGAGCTCCTACGAGCAGTACTTC,CAISESSSYEQYF
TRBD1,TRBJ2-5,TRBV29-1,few,TGCAGCATCAATCACAGGGGGCAAGAGACCCAGTACTTC,CSINHRGQETQYF
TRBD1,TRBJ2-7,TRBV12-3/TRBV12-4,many,TGTGCCAGCAGTCGGGACAGCACCTACGAGCAGTACTTC,CASSRDSTYEQYF
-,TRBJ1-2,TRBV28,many,TGTGCCAGCAGTTTAGGCCAGGCTTACAACTATGGCTACACCTTC,CASSLGQAYNYGYTF
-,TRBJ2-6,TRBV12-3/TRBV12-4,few,TGTGCCAGCAGTTTGAGGGGTCTCTCTGGGGCCAACGTCCTGACTTTC,CASSLRGLSGANVLTF
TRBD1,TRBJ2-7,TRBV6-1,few,TGTGCCAGCAGTGTAGCACAGGGGAGGCAGTACTTC,CASSVAQGRQYF
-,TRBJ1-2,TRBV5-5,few,TGTGCCAGCAGCAAGGAGGTCTATGGCTACACCTTC,CASSKEVYGYTF
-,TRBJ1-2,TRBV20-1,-,TGCAGTGCTAGTCCCGGCCCATATGGCTACACCTTC,CSASPGPYGYTF
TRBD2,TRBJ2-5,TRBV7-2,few,TGTGCCAGCAGCTTAGTAGCCAGCGGGGGTCGGGAGACCCAGTACTTC,CASSLVASGGRETQYF